This passage covers 29 T cell receptor beta chains from one sample sequenced in a study of human T cells and chemical hapten exposure. TCRdb called the RACE reads again in MiXCR, with one record for every CDR3 protein. The sample carries a few hundred thousand distinct CDR3 sequences, over 6% recorded once. Time point specified: patch test 2, 6 weeks after DPC sensitization. Treatment in this sample: therapeutic diphenylcyclopropenone sensitization with weekly scalp DPC. The specimen comprised whole blood, sampled in connection with sensitization to the hapten diphenylcyclopropenone (DPC). These receptors were taken from a woman aged 18-30 years with alopecia areata. Some clones in this sample may be carry-over from other donors' samples.

This clonotype has a count of ten or more. V usage is TRBV7-3 and J usage is TRBJ1-2, with 11 bases aligning to TRBD1. CDR1 SGHTA and CDR2 FQGTGA come from the germline V gene. This CDR3 contains 14 residues. The V gene end was trimmed by 2 bases and the J gene end by 5 bases; junction bases not matched to a gene: 1. The CDR3 is CASSLGDRGYGYTF. CDR3 bases: TGTGCCAGCAGCTTAGGGGACAGGGGGTATGGCTACACCTTC.

The V gene is TRBV13, the J gene TRBJ2-2; maybe TRBD1 (6 bases). CDR1 and CDR2 (germline): PRHDT, FYEKMQ (reference sequence). The CDR3 totals 16 residues. Trimming took 5 bases from V and 1 from J, leaving 14 bases between them. The CDR3 spells CASSPNDRRNTGELFF. CDR3 in DNA: TGTGCCAGCAGCCCCAACGACAGGCGGAACACCGGGGAGCTGTTTTTT. The full variable domain, in which reference TRBV13 and TRBJ2-2 provide the parts outside the CDR3, is AAGVIQSPRHLIKEKRETATLKCYPIPRHDTVYWYQQGPGQDPQFLISFYEKMQSDKGSIPDRFSAQQFSDYHSELNMSSLELGDSALYFCASSPNDRRNTGELFFGEGSRLTVL.

This clonotype came up many times. J is TRBJ1-5 and V is TRBV7-6; D might be TRBD1 (5 bases). Between the trimmed V and J ends, which lost 0 bases and 1 base, there was a span of 7 bases. Germline V CDR1 and CDR2: SGHVS, FNYEAQ. This CDR3 is built from 15 residues. The DNA for the CDR3 is TGTGCCAGCAGCTTAGCGCCAGGGAGCAATCAGCCCCAGCATTTT. Translation gives CASSLAPGSNQPQHF. Supplemented by reference TRBV7-6 and TRBJ1-5, the full variable domain reads GAGVSQSPRYKVTKRGQDVALRCDPISGHVSLYWYRQALGQGPEFLTYFNYEAQQDKSGLPNDRFSAERPEGSISTLTIQRTEQRDSAMYRCASSLAPGSNQPQHFGDGTRLSIL.

This clonotype was seen ten or more times. The chain uses TRBV12-3 or TRBV12-4 and TRBJ2-7, with 9 bases aligning to TRBD1. The length of the CDR3 is 15 residues. The junction had 7 bases not matched to a gene; V was cut back by 7 bases and J by 0 bases. This CDR3 reads CASKPSDRGSYEQYF. The CDR3 DNA sequence: TGTGCCAGCAAGCCCTCGGACAGGGGCTCCTACGAGCAGTACTTC.

This chain joins TRBV5-1 and TRBJ2-1; D is possibly TRBD1 (6 bases). This CDR3 is built from 14 residues. The V end lost 6 bases, the J end lost 4 bases, and 14 bases lay between the germline ends. Germline-derived CDR1 and CDR2 are SGHRS and YFSETQ. CDR3 protein: CASKNGQIYNEQFF. CDR3 DNA sequence: TGCGCCAGCAAAAACGGACAGATTTACAATGAGCAGTTCTTC.

This clonotype was seen at least ten times. V and J are TRBV4-1 and TRBJ1-5, with D unclear. The CDR3 consists of 14 residues. Trimming took off 3 bases at V and 3 bases at J, with 9 bases between the two ends. Germline-derived CDR1 and CDR2 are MGHRA and YSYEKL. The CDR3 coding sequence is TGCGCCAGCAGCCAGGACGGCTACAATCAGCCCCAGCATTTT. As protein: CASSQDGYNQPQHF.

This clonotype was found many times. V and J are TRBV10-3 and TRBJ1-3; the match to TRBD1 covers 7 bases. After removal of 4 bases from V and 0 bases from J, the junction contained 6 bases not matched to a gene. The CDR3 is 16 residues long. Germline CDR1 reads ENHRY; CDR2 reads SYGVKD. CDR3 residues: CAISGPRQGSGNTIYF. In DNA, the CDR3 is TGTGCCATCAGTGGACCAAGACAGGGCTCTGGAAACACCATATATTTT.

Concerning this clonotype itself: A read error may be the cause here, since a much bigger clone is one base away. The chain joins TRBV27 to TRBJ1-5, with D possibly matching TRBD1 (6 bases). V lost 5 bases and J 5 bases, leaving 7 bases between the germline ends. The CDR3 is 12 residues long. Germline CDR1 MNHEY, CDR2 SMNVEV (reference sequence). In nucleotides, the CDR3 is TGTGCCAGCAGTACAGGGTATCAGCCCCAGCATTTT. Amino acid sequence: CASSTGYQPQHF.

This clonotype has at least ten counts. This chain uses TRBV7-9 with TRBJ2-3; 9 nucleotides line up with TRBD2. The CDR3 length is 16 residues. Losses at the gene ends were 5 bases for V and 2 bases for J; bases not matched to a gene: 8. Germline values: CDR1 SEHNR, CDR2 FQNEAQ (reference sequence). The CDR3 bases are TGTGCCAGCAGCCCCCGACTAGCGGCTATCACAGATACGCAGTATTTT. Protein: CASSPRLAAITDTQYF.

J is TRBJ1-2 and V is TRBV21-1; the table calls TRBD1, which could not be checked here. TRBV21-1 is a pseudogene segment. The CDR3 totals 16 residues. DNA of the CDR3: TGTGCCAGCCCCTCGGACGGGGCCAGGAATCAACAAGGCTACACCTTC. Its translation is CASPSDGARNQQGYTF.

This clonotype was found many times. The genes are TRBV5-1 and TRBJ1-2, with 7 positions matching TRBD1. The CDR3 has 15 residues. J lost 1 base, V lost 4 bases, and 7 bases had no gene match. The germline V gene encodes CDR1 SGHRS and CDR2 YFSETQ. The CDR3 sequence: CASSPGDSLNYGYTF. DNA of the CDR3: TGCGCCAGCAGCCCAGGGGACAGTCTTAACTATGGCTACACCTTC.

The rearrangement uses TRBV15 and TRBJ1-2; D is perhaps TRBD1 (6 bases). CDR3 length: 13 amino acids. V was pared by 8 bases and J by 6 bases, with 16 bases between. Germline V gene sequence: CDR1 LNHNV, CDR2 YYDKDF (reference sequence). The chain's CDR3 is CATGARQVDGYTF. The CDR3 DNA is TGTGCCACCGGCGCGAGACAGGTTGATGGCTACACCTTC.

V gene TRBV29-1 combines with J gene TRBJ2-7, with D tentatively TRBD2 (6 bases). Germline values: CDR1 SQVTM, CDR2 ANQGSEA. The CDR3 has 13 amino acids. V was shortened by 4 bases and J by 2 bases, with 12 bases between the two germline ends. CDR3 coding DNA: TGCAGCGTTGCCGGGGGACTCACCTACGAGCAGTACTTC. Translating it yields CSVAGGLTYEQYF.

V usage is TRBV20-1 and J usage is TRBJ1-1; D unresolved. Germline CDR1 reads DFQATT; CDR2 reads SNEGSKA (reference sequence). V lost 3 bases and J 0 bases, leaving 11 bases between the germline ends. The CDR3 is 14 amino acids. CDR3 nucleotides: TGCAGTGCTAGGAGTAACAGCCTGAACACTGAAGCTTTCTTT. This sequence encodes CSARSNSLNTEAFF.

This clonotype was seen repeatedly, ten times or more. The chain recombines TRBV29-1 with TRBJ1-4; possible D gene TRBD1, 5 bases. CDR3 length equals 12 residues. V dropped 4 bases and J dropped 5 bases, with 8 bases sitting between them. Looked up from germline, CDR1 is SQVTM and CDR2 is ANQGSEA. The CDR3 spells CSVVGQNEKLFF. CDR3 sequence (DNA): TGCAGCGTTGTGGGGCAAAATGAAAAACTGTTTTTT.

The V gene is TRBV9, the J gene TRBJ2-1; the match to TRBD1 covers 7 bases. The V and J ends lost 2 bases and 2 bases, in that order; junction bases with no gene match: 7. Per germline, CDR1 SGDLS and CDR2 YYNGEE. CDR3 size: 16 residues. CDR3 nucleotide sequence: TGTGCCAGCAGCGTCACTCCCGACAGGGCCTACAATGAGCAGTTCTTC. It is translated as CASSVTPDRAYNEQFF.

This clonotype has only a few counts. V is TRBV28 and J is TRBJ2-1, with D uncertain. V was trimmed by 0 bases and J by 4 bases, leaving 7 bases between them. The CDR3 is made up of 14 amino acids. Per the germline V gene, CDR1 is MDHEN and CDR2 is SYDVKM. The CDR3 is CASSLWAEYNEQFF. CDR3 DNA: TGTGCCAGCAGTTTATGGGCCGAATACAATGAGCAGTTCTTC. Combining the CDR3 with reference TRBV28 and TRBJ2-1 gives the whole variable domain DVKVTQSSRYLVKRTGEKVFLECVQDMDHENMFWYRQDPGLGLRLIYFSYDVKMKEKGDIPEGYSVSREKKERFSLILESASTNQTSMYLCASSLWAEYNEQFFGPGTRLTVL.

This clonotype showed up many times. The rearrangement uses TRBV6-6 and TRBJ2-1, with TRBD1 identical over 8 bases. CDR3 length: 13 amino acids. Trimming at V came to 8 bases and at J to 10 bases, leaving 10 bases not matched to a gene. Germline-derived CDR1 and CDR2 are MNHNY and SVGAGI (reference sequence). CDR3 sequence reads: CASDDRGSLEQFF. The CDR3 coding sequence is TGTGCCAGCGACGACAGGGGCTCCTTGGAGCAGTTCTTC.

This clonotype was detected a few times. V is TRBV13 and J is TRBJ1-4; D is possibly TRBD1 (5 bases). The V gene lost 5 bases and the J gene lost 0 bases, with 19 bases spanning the gap. There are 18 residues in the CDR3. CDR1 and CDR2 (germline): PRHDT, FYEKMQ (reference sequence). The CDR3 nucleotides are TGTGCCAGCAGCCCTCCAAGGGGCAGGCTAGCAACTAATGAAAAACTGTTTTTT. Translated, it gives CASSPPRGRLATNEKLFF. The whole variable domain, remainder taken from reference TRBV13 and TRBJ1-4, is AAGVIQSPRHLIKEKRETATLKCYPIPRHDTVYWYQQGPGQDPQFLISFYEKMQSDKGSIPDRFSAQQFSDYHSELNMSSLELGDSALYFCASSPPRGRLATNEKLFFGSGTQLSVL.

This clonotype has only a few counts. The rearrangement joins TRBV4-2 to TRBJ2-5, with TRBD2 identical over 16 bases. CDR3 length: 16 residues. CDR1 is LGHNA and CDR2 is YNFKEQ in the germline V gene. Unmatched junction bases numbered 3, after V lost 6 bases and J lost 2 bases. CDR3 coding DNA: TGTGCCAGCAGGACGGGACTAGCGGGGGGGCAAGAGACCCAGTACTTC. This codes for CASRTGLAGGQETQYF.

V is TRBV10-3 and J is TRBJ1-2; a weak D match, TRBD1 (5 bases). This CDR3 spans 12 amino acids. Germline lookup yields CDR1 ENHRY and CDR2 SYGVKD. V lost 3 bases to trimming and J lost 8 bases, with 10 bases between them. The CDR3 sequence: CAISDGGEGYTF. CDR3 bases: TGTGCCATCAGTGACGGGGGAGAGGGCTACACCTTC.

As for this clonotype: This may arise from a read error, as a much more abundant clone is one base away. The chain recombines TRBV25-1 with TRBJ2-7; D is unclear. CDR1 and CDR2 from the germline V gene are MGHDK and SYGVNS. V was trimmed by 6 bases and J by 3 bases, leaving 6 bases between them. This CDR3 comprises 11 residues. Here the CDR3 DNA reads TGTGCCAGCAGATTAAACTACGAGCAGTACTTC. Translation gives CASRLNYEQYF.

Many counts were recorded for this clonotype. The CDR3 loop is CASSSAGESDTQYF. The CDR3 coding sequence is TGCGCCAGTTCCTCAGCGGGGGAATCAGATACGCAGTATTTT. The chain carries TRBV5-1 and TRBJ2-3; 8 nucleotides agree with TRBD2. Germline V lookup: CDR1 SGHRS, CDR2 YFSETQ. J lost 4 bases, V lost 8 bases, and 9 bases had no gene match. The CDR3 spans 14 residues.

Remarks on this clonotype: A read error may explain this, as a much larger clone is one base away. The chain links TRBV4-1 to TRBJ2-3, with 8 bases aligning to TRBD2. In germline, CDR1 is MGHRA, CDR2 YSYEKL. V was clipped by 4 bases and J by 6 bases; unmatched bases: 18. The CDR3 loop spans 18 amino acids. The CDR3 nucleotides read TGCGCCAGCAGCCGAGCCGGGACTATCGGGGGGGCGCGTGATACGCAGTATTTT. As protein: CASSRAGTIGGARDTQYF.

Ten or more counts support this clonotype. The chain combines TRBV11-3 with TRBJ1-2; D unclear. Germline CDR1 is SGHNT and CDR2 is YENEEA. The CDR3 extends over 13 amino acids. The V end lost 2 bases, the J end lost 8 bases, and 12 bases lay between the germline ends. CDR3 loop: CASSLSNNEGYTF. The DNA for the CDR3 is TGTGCCAGCAGCTTAAGTAACAATGAAGGCTACACCTTC.

This clonotype was found a few times. V is TRBV6-2 or TRBV6-3 and J is TRBJ2-5; TRBD1 matches at 8 bases. CDR3 size: 13 residues. The ends lost 7 bases at V and 2 bases at J; junction bases unmatched: 3. The germline CDR1 and CDR2 sequences are MNHEY and SVGEGT. In nucleotides, the CDR3 is TGTGCCAGCACCGGACAGGGACAAGAGACCCAGTACTTC. This codes for CASTGQGQETQYF.

This clonotype was detected a few times. J is TRBJ2-7 and V is TRBV28; 7 nucleotides line up with TRBD2. The trim removed 6 bases at V and 2 bases at J, leaving 4 bases unmatched. The CDR3 has 13 amino acids. CDR1 is MDHEN, CDR2 SYDVKM, per germline. CDR3 sequence reads: CASSLAAPYEQYF. In DNA form, the CDR3 reads TGTGCCAGCAGCCTAGCGGCCCCCTACGAGCAGTACTTC.

This clonotype was recorded a few times. The V and J genes are TRBV4-3 and TRBJ2-3; 9 nucleotides agree with TRBD2. The germline CDR1 and CDR2 sequences are LGHNA and YSLEER. The CDR3 runs 16 residues. Trimming cost V 0 bases and J 5 bases; bases outside gene matches: 6. The CDR3 loop reads CASSQDRLAGIDTQYF. The CDR3 nucleotides are TGCGCCAGCAGCCAAGATCGCCTAGCGGGGATAGATACGCAGTATTTT.

This clonotype appeared many times. The chain has TRBV20-1 and TRBJ1-1; D is possibly TRBD1 (5 bases). V dropped 2 bases and J dropped 1 base, with 14 bases sitting between them. Germline CDR1 DFQATT, CDR2 SNEGSKA (reference sequence). The CDR3 length is 15 residues. CDR3 coding DNA: TGCAGTGCTAGACGGAGGGGAGGCAGGAACACTGAAGCTTTCTTT. This sequence encodes CSARRRGGRNTEAFF.